This entry features one TCR beta chain sequence. This entry belongs to a study of T-cell memory formation after mild COVID-19. TCRdb redid the calling of the 5' RACE reads with MiXCR, one entry per CDR3 protein. The sample lists 450,000 to 700,000 distinct CDR3 sequences, about 20% occurring once. The ends lost 6 bases at V and 5 bases at J; junction bases unmatched: 20. This CDR3 has 19 residues. The V gene's germline CDR1 is MNHNS and CDR2 SASEGT. Sequenced sample: PBMCs or a T cell subset sorted from them (not recorded which). The gene calls are TRBV6-1 and TRBJ2-5, with TRBD1 identical over 11 bases. This receptor was identified in an adult woman who had mild COVID-19 (a few samples of this study predate the infection). Cell type and time point are not known. As DNA, the CDR3 is TGTGCCAGCAGACGTCCTAGCGGACAGGGGGCTGCCAGGGAGGAGACCCAGTACTTC. Its protein is CASRRPSGQGAAREETQYF.